The text below deals with one T cell receptor (beta chain). This clone was observed a single time. Its antigen is unknown. Per-nucleotide qualities are absent, and no much larger clonotype sits a single base away. The data belong to a study of cytomegalovirus exposure and HLA in healthy donors (dated by TCRdb to the late 2010s). Describing the broader study: According to an earlier analysis of around 600 of the donors, roughly 180 million T cells yielded roughly 110 million unique TCR beta sequences and around 280 Gb of sequence data. Using immunosequencing, the study profiled T cell repertoires from 500 to 800 subjects and related those repertoires to cytomegalovirus serostatus. An early release covering some 640 HLA-typed donors comprised about 320 gigabases of sequencing data and roughly 86 million unique TCR sequences. In a later genetic analysis, genome-wide SNP genotypes for about 65% of the roughly 700 donors were used, and that subset was treated as a discovery cohort. Among roughly 400 genotyped donors of the cohort, an average of around 240,000 unique TCR beta nucleotide sequences were sequenced per donor, around 18% of them non-productive. Donor age, sex, ethnicity and CMV serostatus were collected together with the repertoire data. The number of donors typed differed by locus, with about 629-630 for A, B, C, DRB1 and DQB1, about 500 for DQA1, 600 to 610 for DPA1, and 472 for DPB1. Five DR-DQ haplotypes were treated as single units for association and clustering because of strong linkage in the cohort. Along with the roughly 710-subject first cohort, a separate validation cohort of approximately 110 different subjects was used. A later analysis re-analyzed previously published TCR beta repertoires from 600 to 850 donors and added high-resolution HLA genotyping to study TCR occurrence patterns. Both class I and class II loci were covered by HLA typing, at four-digit resolution. To decide whether each TCR beta V gene segment behaved as functional or pseudogenic, an earlier analysis of fewer than 750 of the donors relied on high-throughput TCR beta sequencing. Rather than drawing on any new phenotypic data, the later analysis identified candidate immune exposures from TCR beta sequences and the way those sequences occurred across donors. The study aimed to test whether cataloging public T cell receptors could reveal signatures of past pathogen exposure. High-throughput TCR immunosequencing, statistical association of individual TCRs with disease status, and machine learning were combined to predict cytomegalovirus infection status. All discovery cohort repertoires had been generated using a single sequencing platform. Of the roughly 400 genotyped donors, about 80% fell in the genetic ancestry cluster associated with self-reported Caucasian donors. The paper's findings and limits, for the study overall: Most TCR sequences were seen in very few donors, while some public TCRs were found in many individuals. Compared with equally common non-associated chains, HLA-associated TCR beta chains in a later analysis were more clonally expanded and had lower generation probabilities. The study gave a list of about 150 TCR beta chains associated with cytomegalovirus. The cohort was sequenced for TCR beta chains only, and without alpha or paired-chain data the features that could be detected were limited. Presence/absence analyses assumed roughly uniform sequencing depth across donors, an assumption that may not hold. Because the 87-base-pair reads could not distinguish some IMGT-functional V segments, including TRBV6-2 and TRBV6-3, those segments were excluded. A later genetic analysis associated a missense DCLRE1C variant with V-gene and J-gene trimming of TCR beta chains, and an independent cohort replicated the association. In a later analysis, most CMV-associated TCR beta chains were found to appear HLA-restricted, with HLA associations seemingly driven largely by CMV exposure. Because counts were too low, around 17 rarely observed V segments, including chromosome 9 orphons, were left out of the earlier analysis of a few hundred of the donors. CMV serostatus was the only immune exposure information available for the cohort. A later analysis found that TCR association rates varied across HLA loci, with DRB1 alleles showing the most associated TCRs and HLA-C alleles the fewest. It was suggested by the authors that the approach could potentially be generalized to other disease states and immunological phenotypes. Correlated functional status among segregating V segments might reflect linkage disequilibrium, but an unknown experimental factor could not be ruled out. A further reported finding was that TCR beta sequences accurately predicted the HLA-A and HLA-B alleles for most subjects in the first cohort. In an earlier analysis of some 500 of the donors, most TCR beta V segments appeared in productive rearrangements about 87% or about 30% of the time, broadly matching IMGT annotations. The classifier was reported to diagnose cytomegalovirus status with high specificity and sensitivity in both the original and validation cohorts. A cluster of highly shared sequence variants was judged likely to be a technical artifact of the sequencing pipeline. Three of the identified cytomegalovirus-associated TCR beta chains were confirmed in vitro to be specific for cytomegalovirus antigens. Several of the top co-occurrence clusters appeared to be linked to parvovirus B19, influenza, CMV and Epstein-Barr virus, according to a later analysis. Because some donors lacked HLA typing at each locus, the association tests relied only on the typed subset. A later analysis associated some 17,000 TCR beta sequences with specific HLA alleles at a false discovery rate of 0.05. A later genetic analysis reported fewer N-insertions in productive TCRs among donors in an Asian-associated ancestry cluster than the roughly 700-donor mean. Strong co-occurrence of HLA alleles, especially DR and DQ, made assigning TCR associations to individual alleles difficult.

Library creation used the immunoSEQ multiplex PCR assay. A mixture of 60 forward primers for TCR Vbeta segments and 13 reverse primers for TCR Jbeta segments was used in the multiplex PCR. Amplification of the CDR3 region of rearranged TCR beta genes was performed with a multiplex PCR assay on genomic DNA. Amplified TCR beta libraries were sequenced as 87-base-pair reads on the Illumina HiSeq System. The published analysis was carried out like this. A later analysis counted about 80 million unique TCR beta chains across the 550 to 800 repertoires, and some 12 million of these chains were shared by at least two donors. To remove PCR and sequencing errors, raw reads were error-corrected and collapsed into unique sequences using a nearest-neighbor algorithm that merged closely related sequences. To assign V, D and J gene segments, CDR3 sequences were aligned to IMGT reference sequences. For a sequence to be retained, a match of at least six nucleotides was required to both a V gene segment and a J gene segment. A rearrangement was called productive if the CDR3 had no stop codons and remained in frame with V and J, and every other rearrangement was called non-productive. Following IMGT convention, CDR3 was defined as the stretch from the second conserved V-encoded cysteine to the conserved J-encoded phenylalanine. The earlier analysis of some 580 of the donors excluded any sequence lacking an unambiguous match to a single V gene segment. An earlier analysis of 500 to 600 of the donors classified V segments as functional when productive rearrangements were above 56.7% and as segregating when the standard deviation between donors was above 5%. A statistical classification framework was developed to diagnose cytomegalovirus status using the catalog of TCR beta chain sequences. V and J gene assignment, in a later analysis, came from comparing TCR nucleotide sequences with IMGT/GENE-DB human TR gene sequences. A later analysis assigned CDR3 sequences and most-parsimonious VDJ recombination scenarios with the TCRdist pipeline. A later analysis defined each TCR beta chain by its CDR3 amino acid sequence plus V-gene family, and excluded reads lacking a unique V-gene family. In a later analysis, 450 to 600 highly shared, low-generation-probability nucleotide sequences were removed to address suspected cross-contamination and a sequencing artifact. A later analysis calculated a clonal expansion index for each public chain from normalized within-repertoire ranks of inferred template counts. Generation probabilities in a later analysis came from a VDJ recombination model fitted to out-of-frame rearrangements, and those results were checked against IGoR. A later analysis scored TCR-TCR, TCR-HLA and TCR-CMV co-occurrence with hypergeometric tests, applying a repertoire-size bias correction to TCR pairs. A later analysis estimated false discovery rates by permuting HLA or CMV assignments 20 times. A later analysis grouped co-occurring TCRs with DBSCAN, adding TCRdist sequence similarity when clustering within HLA-allele-positive subsets. Repertoires with fewer than 30,000 or more than 120,000 public chains, plus five repertoires with anomalous nucleotide sharing, were excluded from co-occurrence clustering. TCRdb's version of the immuneACCESS table is confined to in-frame rearrangements and falls short of the full clone set. An unresolved V gene accounts for under half of the shortfall where checked; the remainder is of unknown origin. The DNA gave D and trimming, while V, J and clone size come from that table. This sample has more than 200,000 clones in its table, and around 80% of those were observed once. The ten largest clones represent approximately 0.22% of the sample.

The germline V gene (reference sequence) specifies GTSNPN as CDR1 and SVGIG as CDR2. The germline V and J ends show losses of 3 bases and 11 bases respectively, and no gene match explains 10 bases of the junction. From the cysteine up to the phenylalanine, the CDR3 has a length of 13 residues. Only CDR3 DNA is held: 39 bases, read in frame from base 1. The cohort consisted of 600 to 700 healthy bone marrow donors. All cohort members were sampled while nominally healthy, although unrecorded immune exposures were likely present. The donor tested CMV seronegative and was one of the 352 seronegative cohort members. A peripheral blood sample was provided by each donor, and peripheral blood mononuclear cells were used for TCR beta sequencing. Genomic DNA extraction from the blood cell samples was performed with the Qiagen DNeasy Blood Extraction Kit.

The chain is assembled from TRBV30 and TRBJ2-5, with TRBD2 identical over 9 junction bases. The specimen was PBMCs. The clonotype comes from a girl aged 2-9 years in good health and CMV-seronegative. At the DNA level, the sequence is TGTGCCTGGAGGCCGGGACTAGCAGGGGAGCAGTACTTC. It translates to CAWRPGLAGEQYF.